Listed here is a single T cell receptor beta chain. Generated by immunoSEQ multiplex PCR, the TCRdb table keeps only in-frame clones and is missing some. The sample carries about 88,000 clones, over 90% recorded once. The data originate from a study of technical replicates of blood from several donors. The clonotype originates from a human donor in good health. What was sequenced was T cells isolated from PBMCs.

The CDR3 sequence is CASSEDNVPDTQYF. The CDR3 DNA reads TGTGCCAGCAGTGAGGACAATGTCCCAGATACGCAGTATTTT. This chain joins TRBV2 and TRBJ2-3; possible D gene TRBD1, 5 bases. V was cut by 3 bases and J by 4 bases, with 11 bases left in between. Germline CDR1 is SNHLY and CDR2 is FYNNEI. The length of the CDR3 is 14 residues.